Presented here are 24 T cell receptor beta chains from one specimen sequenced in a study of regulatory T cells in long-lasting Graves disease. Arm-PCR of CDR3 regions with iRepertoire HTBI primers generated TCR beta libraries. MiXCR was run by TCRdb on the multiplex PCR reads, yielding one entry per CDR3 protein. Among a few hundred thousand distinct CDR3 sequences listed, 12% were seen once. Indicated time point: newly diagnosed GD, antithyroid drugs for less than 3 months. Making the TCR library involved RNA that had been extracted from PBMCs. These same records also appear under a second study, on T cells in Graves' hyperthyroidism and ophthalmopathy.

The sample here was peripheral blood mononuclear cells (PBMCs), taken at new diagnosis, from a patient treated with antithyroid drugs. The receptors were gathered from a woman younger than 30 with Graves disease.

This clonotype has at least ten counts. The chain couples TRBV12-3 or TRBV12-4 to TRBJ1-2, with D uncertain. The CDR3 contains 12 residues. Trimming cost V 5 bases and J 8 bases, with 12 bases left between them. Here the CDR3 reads CASSDGRVGYTF. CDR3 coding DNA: TGTGCCAGCAGTGACGGACGCGTCGGCTACACCTTC.

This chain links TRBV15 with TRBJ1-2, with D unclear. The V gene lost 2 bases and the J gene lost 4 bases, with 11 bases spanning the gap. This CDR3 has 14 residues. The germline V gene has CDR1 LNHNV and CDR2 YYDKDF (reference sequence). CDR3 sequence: CATSRQTNPYGYTF. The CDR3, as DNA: TGTGCCACCAGCAGACAAACCAACCCCTATGGCTACACCTTC. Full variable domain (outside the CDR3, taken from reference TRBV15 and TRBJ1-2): DAMVIQNPRYQVTQFGKPVTLSCSQTLNHNVMYWYQQKSSQAPKLLFHYYDKDFNNEADTPDNFQSRRPNTSFCFLDIRSPGLGDTAMYLCATSRQTNPYGYTFGSGTRLTVV.

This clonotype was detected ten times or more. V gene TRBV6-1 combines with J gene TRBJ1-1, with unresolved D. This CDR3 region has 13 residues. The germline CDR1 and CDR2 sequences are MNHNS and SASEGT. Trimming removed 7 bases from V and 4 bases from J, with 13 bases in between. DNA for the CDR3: TGTGCCAGCACTCCAGACATTACCACTGAAGCTTTCTTT. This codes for CASTPDITTEAFF.

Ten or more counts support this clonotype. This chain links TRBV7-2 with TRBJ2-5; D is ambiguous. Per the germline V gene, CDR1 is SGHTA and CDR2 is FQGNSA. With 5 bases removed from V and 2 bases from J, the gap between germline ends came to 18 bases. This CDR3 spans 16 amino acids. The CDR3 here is CASSPWGTQAQETQYF. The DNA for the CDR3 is TGTGCCAGCAGCCCGTGGGGTACGCAGGCGCAAGAGACCCAGTACTTC.

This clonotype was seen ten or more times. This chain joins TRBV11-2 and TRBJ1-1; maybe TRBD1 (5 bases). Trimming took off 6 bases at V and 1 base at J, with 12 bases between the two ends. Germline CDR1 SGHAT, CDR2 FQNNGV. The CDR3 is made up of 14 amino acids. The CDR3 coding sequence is TGTGCCAGCAGTCTAACAGGAGAGAACACTGAAGCTTTCTTT. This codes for CASSLTGENTEAFF.

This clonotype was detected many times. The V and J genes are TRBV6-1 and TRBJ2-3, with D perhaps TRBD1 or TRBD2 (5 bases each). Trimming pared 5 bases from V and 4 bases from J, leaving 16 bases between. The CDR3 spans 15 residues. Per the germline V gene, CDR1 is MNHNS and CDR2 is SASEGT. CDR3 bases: TGTGCCAGCAGTCCGCCGGGGCTCGCCCCAGATACGCAGTATTTT. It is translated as CASSPPGLAPDTQYF.

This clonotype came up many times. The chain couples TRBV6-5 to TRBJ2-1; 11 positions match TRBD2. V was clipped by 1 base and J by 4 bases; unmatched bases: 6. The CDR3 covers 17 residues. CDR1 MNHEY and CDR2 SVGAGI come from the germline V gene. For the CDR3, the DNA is TGTGCCAGCAGTTACTTACCGACTAGCGGGAAATACAATGAGCAGTTCTTC. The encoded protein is CASSYLPTSGKYNEQFF.

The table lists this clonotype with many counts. The CDR3 DNA is TGTGCCAGCAGTCGATACGTGGGGACTAGCGGCTACGAGCAGTACTTC. Residues: CASSRYVGTSGYEQYF. The gene calls are TRBV6-2 or TRBV6-3 and TRBJ2-7, with 11 positions matching TRBD2. This CDR3 is built from 16 residues. V lost 5 bases and J lost 3; bases outside the gene matches: 9. Germline V gene lookup returns CDR1 MNHEY and CDR2 SVGEGT.

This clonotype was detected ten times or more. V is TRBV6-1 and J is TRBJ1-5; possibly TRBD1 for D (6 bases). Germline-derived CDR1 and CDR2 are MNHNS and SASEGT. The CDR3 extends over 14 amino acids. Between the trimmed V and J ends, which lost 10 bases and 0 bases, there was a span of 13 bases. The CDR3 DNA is TGTGCCAATCAGACAGGTTTTAGCAATCAGCCCCAGCATTTT. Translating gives CANQTGFSNQPQHF.

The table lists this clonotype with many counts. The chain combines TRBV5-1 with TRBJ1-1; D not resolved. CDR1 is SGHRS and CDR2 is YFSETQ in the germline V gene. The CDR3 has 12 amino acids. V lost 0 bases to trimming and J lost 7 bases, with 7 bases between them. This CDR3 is CASSLEGSEAFF. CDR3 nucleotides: TGCGCCAGCAGCTTGGAGGGCAGTGAAGCTTTCTTT.

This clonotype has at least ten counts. The CDR3, as DNA: TGTGCCAGCAGTGACGGGACTAGCTCCGGAGAGACCCAGTACTTC. Residues: CASSDGTSSGETQYF. The chain couples TRBV6-2 or TRBV6-3 to TRBJ2-5, with TRBD2 matching 9 bases. The CDR3 is made up of 15 amino acids. V lost 5 bases and J lost 4; bases outside the gene matches: 8. Germline lookup yields CDR1 MNHEY and CDR2 SVGEGT.

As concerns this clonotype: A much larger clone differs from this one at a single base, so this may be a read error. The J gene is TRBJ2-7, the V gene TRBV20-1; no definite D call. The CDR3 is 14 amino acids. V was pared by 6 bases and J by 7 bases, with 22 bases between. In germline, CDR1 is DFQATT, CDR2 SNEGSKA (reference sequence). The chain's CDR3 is CSARDIEWPNEQYF. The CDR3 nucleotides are TGCAGTGCCCGAGACATTGAGTGGCCTAATGAGCAGTACTTC.

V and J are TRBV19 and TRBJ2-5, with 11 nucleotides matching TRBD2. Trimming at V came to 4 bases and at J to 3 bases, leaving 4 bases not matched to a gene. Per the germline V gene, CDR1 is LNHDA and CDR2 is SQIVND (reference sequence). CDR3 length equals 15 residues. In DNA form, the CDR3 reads TGTGCCAGTAGTAGAACACTAGCGGGGGAAGAGACCCAGTACTTC. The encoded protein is CASSRTLAGEETQYF.

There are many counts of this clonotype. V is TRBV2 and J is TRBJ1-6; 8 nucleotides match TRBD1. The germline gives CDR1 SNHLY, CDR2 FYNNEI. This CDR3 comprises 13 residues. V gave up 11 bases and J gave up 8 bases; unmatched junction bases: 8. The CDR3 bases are TGTGCCGGCCTGACAGGGGAGGATTCACCCCTCCACTTT. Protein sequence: CAGLTGEDSPLHF.

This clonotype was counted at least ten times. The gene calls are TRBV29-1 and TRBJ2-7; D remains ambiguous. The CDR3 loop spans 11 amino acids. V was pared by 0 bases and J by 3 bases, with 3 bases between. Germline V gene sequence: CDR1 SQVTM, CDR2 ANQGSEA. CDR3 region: CSVEDSYEQYF. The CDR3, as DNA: TGCAGCGTTGAAGACAGCTACGAGCAGTACTTC.

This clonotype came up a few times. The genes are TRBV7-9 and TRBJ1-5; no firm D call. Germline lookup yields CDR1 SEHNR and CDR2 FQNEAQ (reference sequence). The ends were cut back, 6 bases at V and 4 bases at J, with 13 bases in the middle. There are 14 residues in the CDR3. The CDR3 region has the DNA TGTGCCAGCAGGCCCCTCCTGGGTAATCAGCCCCAGCATTTT. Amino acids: CASRPLLGNQPQHF.

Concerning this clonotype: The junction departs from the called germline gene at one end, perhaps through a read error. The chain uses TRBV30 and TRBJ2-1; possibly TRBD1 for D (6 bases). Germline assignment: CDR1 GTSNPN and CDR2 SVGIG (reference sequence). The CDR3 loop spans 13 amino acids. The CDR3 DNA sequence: TGTGCCTGGAGAGGACAGAACTACAATGATCAGTTCTTC. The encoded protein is CAWRGQNYNDQFF.

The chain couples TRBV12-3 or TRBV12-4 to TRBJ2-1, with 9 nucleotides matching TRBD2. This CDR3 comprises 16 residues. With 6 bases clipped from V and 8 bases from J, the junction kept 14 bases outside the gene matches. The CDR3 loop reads CASRAPGRGGFDEQFF. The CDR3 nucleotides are TGTGCCAGCAGGGCTCCTGGGCGGGGGGGTTTCGATGAGCAGTTCTTC.

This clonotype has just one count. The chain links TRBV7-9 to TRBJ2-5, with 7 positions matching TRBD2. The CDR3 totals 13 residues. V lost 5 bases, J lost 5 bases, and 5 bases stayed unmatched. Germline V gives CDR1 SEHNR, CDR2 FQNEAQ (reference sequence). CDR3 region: CASSHRLAETQYF. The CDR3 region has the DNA TGTGCCAGCAGCCATCGACTAGCTGAGACCCAGTACTTC.

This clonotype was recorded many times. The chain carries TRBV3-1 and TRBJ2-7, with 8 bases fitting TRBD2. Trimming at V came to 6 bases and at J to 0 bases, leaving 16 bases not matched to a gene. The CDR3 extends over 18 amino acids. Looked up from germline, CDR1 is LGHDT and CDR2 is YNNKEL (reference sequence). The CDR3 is CASSAGLGAMDFSYEQYV. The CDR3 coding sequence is TGTGCCAGCAGTGCGGGACTAGGTGCCATGGACTTCTCCTACGAGCAGTACGTC.

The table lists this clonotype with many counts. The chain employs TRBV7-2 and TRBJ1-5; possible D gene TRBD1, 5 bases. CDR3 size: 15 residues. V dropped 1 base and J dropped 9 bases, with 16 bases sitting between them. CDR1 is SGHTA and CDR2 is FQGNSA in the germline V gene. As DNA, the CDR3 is TGTGCCAGCAGCTTAGGGGACGGTATAGCCGGGCCCCAGCATTTT. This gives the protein CASSLGDGIAGPQHF.

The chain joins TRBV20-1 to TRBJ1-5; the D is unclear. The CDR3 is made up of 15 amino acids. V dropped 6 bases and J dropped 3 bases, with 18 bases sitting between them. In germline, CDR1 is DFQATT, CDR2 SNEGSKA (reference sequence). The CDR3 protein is CSANPVTGNNQPQHF. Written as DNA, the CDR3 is TGCAGTGCGAACCCTGTCACGGGAAACAATCAGCCCCAGCATTTT.

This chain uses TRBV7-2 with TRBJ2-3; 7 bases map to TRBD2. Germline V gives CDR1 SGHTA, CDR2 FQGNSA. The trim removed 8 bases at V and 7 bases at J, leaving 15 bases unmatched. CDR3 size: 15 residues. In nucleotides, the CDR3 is TGTGCCAGCCGGGAGCGGGGCGCCTCGCGGTATACGCAGTATTTT. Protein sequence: CASRERGASRYTQYF.

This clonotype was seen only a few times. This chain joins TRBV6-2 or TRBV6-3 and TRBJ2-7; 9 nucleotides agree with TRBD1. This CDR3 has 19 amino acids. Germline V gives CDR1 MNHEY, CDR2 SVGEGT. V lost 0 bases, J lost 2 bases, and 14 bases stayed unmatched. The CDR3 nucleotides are TGTGCCAGCAGTTACTCCCCCGCAGGGGACAGGGTGGGGACCTACGAGCAGTACTTC. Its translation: CASSYSPAGDRVGTYEQYF.